This T cell receptor beta chain was captured by sequencing in a study of OX40 agonist ivuxolimab in advanced cancers. Turning to the study itself: Patients achieving partial responses numbered three: one hepatocellular carcinoma case and two cutaneous melanoma cases.

Assay: immunoSEQ multiplex PCR; the TCRdb copy retains only in-frame clones and omits some. The sample holds about 36,000 clones, around 77% seen once. Trimming stripped 7 bases from V and 4 bases from J, with 28 bases between. Per germline, CDR1 LNHDA and CDR2 SQIVND (reference sequence). The length of the CDR3 is 18 residues. The specimen was CD4+ or CD8+ T cells sorted from blood, collected in a trial of the OX40 agonist ivuxolimab. The receptor's source is an adult with an advanced solid tumor such as melanoma, head and neck, liver or kidney cancer. The chain couples TRBV19 to TRBJ1-2; maybe TRBD1 (6 bases). CDR3 amino acids: CASTQGYKDGDTPYGYTF. The CDR3 region has the DNA TGTGCCAGTACCCAGGGTTACAAAGACGGGGACACACCCTATGGCTACACCTTC. The full variable domain, rest sourced from reference TRBV19 and TRBJ1-2, is DGGITQSPKYLFRKEGQNVTLSCEQNLNHDAMYWYRQDPGQGLRLIYYSQIVNDFQKGDIAEGYSVSREKKESFPLTVTSAQKNPTAFYLCASTQGYKDGDTPYGYTFGSGTRLTVV.